This T cell receptor (beta chain) was found in a study of blood T cell repertoires in COVID-19. Assay used: immunoSEQ multiplex PCR; TCRdb lists only in-frame clones, some missing. The data show about 75,000 clones, about 93% seen once. This CDR3 contains 14 residues. Per the germline V gene, CDR1 is SGHRS and CDR2 is YFSETQ. Unmatched junction bases numbered 4, after V lost 3 bases and J lost 6 bases. The rearrangement uses TRBV5-1 and TRBJ2-7; 12 positions match TRBD1. The clonotype comes from a human donor in a cohort sampled during active COVID-19. The sequenced sample was peripheral blood. DNA of the CDR3: TGCGCCAGCAGCTCCGGGACAGGGGGCTTCGAGCAGTACTTC. Encoded protein: CASSSGTGGFEQYF.